The 7 T cell receptor beta chains given below trace back to one sample, sequenced in a study of shared clonotypes between healthy human individuals. TCRdb's copy holds only in-frame clones and misses some; the assay was immunoSEQ multiplex PCR. The data hold fewer than 3 million clones, with around 90% observed a single time. The sequencing sample was made of naive CD4+ T cells from PBMCs. Regarding subset: CD45RA+ positively selected. These receptors all stem from a man younger than 30 in good health. Some clones in this sample may be carry-over from other donors' samples.

V is TRBV5-6 and J is TRBJ1-2; D gene ambiguous. The ends were cut back, 0 bases at V and 7 bases at J, with 4 bases in the middle. CDR1 SGHDT and CDR2 YYEEEE come from the germline V gene. The CDR3 is 11 residues long. Written as DNA, the CDR3 is TGTGCCAGCAGCTTGGAGGGTGGCTACACCTTC. Translation gives CASSLEGGYTF.

This clone occurred a few times. V and J are TRBV27 and TRBJ1-1; unclear D gene. The germline V and J ends were trimmed by 3 bases and 3 bases, with 14 bases remaining between them. Per the germline V gene, CDR1 is MNHEY and CDR2 is SMNVEV (reference sequence). The CDR3 is 15 residues long. CDR3 amino acids: CASSFGYGRDTEAFF. CDR3 in DNA: TGTGCCAGCAGTTTTGGGTACGGTAGGGACACTGAAGCTTTCTTT.

A remark on this clone: Other DNA sequences in the sample encode the same CDR3. The chain is built from TRBV6-6 and TRBJ2-3; no clear D. Looked up from germline, CDR1 is MNHNY and CDR2 is SVGAGI (reference sequence). The CDR3 spans 11 residues. Trimming removed 4 bases at V and 2 bases at J, with 1 base between. The CDR3 sequence is CASSSTDTQYF. Here the CDR3 DNA reads TGTGCCAGCAGTTCCACAGATACGCAGTATTTT.

The CDR3, as DNA: TGTGCCAGCAGCTACATAACAGGGGACACTGAAGCTTTCTTT. It encodes CASSYITGDTEAFF. The chain carries TRBV2 and TRBJ1-1; the match to TRBD1 covers 7 bases. Germline V lookup: CDR1 SNHLY, CDR2 FYNNEI. The CDR3 totals 14 residues. J lost 3 bases, V lost 6 bases, and 7 bases had no gene match.

The chain carries TRBV7-9 and TRBJ2-1; 8 nucleotides align to TRBD2. The J segment lost 4 bases and the V segment lost 5 bases, leaving 7 bases of the junction unmatched. The CDR3 runs to 15 residues. Germline V CDR1 and CDR2: SEHNR, FQNEAQ (reference sequence). CDR3 in DNA: TGTGCCAGCAGCCGAGCACTAGCGGATTACAATGAGCAGTTCTTC. Protein product: CASSRALADYNEQFF.

J is TRBJ2-5 and V is TRBV6-5, with D tentatively TRBD1 (7 bases). The CDR3 is 14 residues long. CDR1 and CDR2 from the germline V gene are MNHEY and SVGAGI. Trimming cost V 6 bases and J 2 bases, with 13 bases left between them. The CDR3 DNA reads as TGTGCCAGCAGCAATCAGGGGGGACAAGAGACCCAGTACTTC. It yields the protein CASSNQGGQETQYF.

This clone was seen once. The rearrangement joins TRBV7-5 to TRBJ2-5; TRBD2, the table's D call, was not compared with the DNA. TRBV7-5 is given as a pseudogene. This CDR3 has 15 residues. For the CDR3, the DNA is TGTGCCAGAAGCTTAGCCCGGGAGAAGGAAGAGACCCAGTACTTC. Its translation is CARSLAREKEETQYF.